The next 18 T cell receptor beta chains were all read from a single sample in a study of cytomegalovirus exposure and HLA in healthy donors listed by TCRdb under 2017. The library was built by means of the immunoSEQ multiplex PCR assay. The multiplex PCR relied on a mix of 60 forward primers for TCR Vbeta segments and 13 reverse primers for TCR Jbeta segments. Here the immuneACCESS table is served through TCRdb, limited to in-frame sequences with V and J called. Missing clones are a known gap in these copies; in checked studies unresolved V genes cover under half, and the rest lacks a known reason. In all, the sample holds some 110,000 clones, and under 85% of those were seen once. The ten largest clonotypes hold around 1.7% of the sample. The sequencing sample was made of PBMCs. The receptors here all came from a woman between 18 and 29 years old in good health and CMV-seronegative.

Only a few counts were recorded for this clone. The rearrangement joins TRBV7-2 to TRBJ2-7; 8 positions match TRBD2. Germline values: CDR1 SGHTA, CDR2 FQGNSA. The ends lost 5 bases at V and 0 bases at J; junction bases unmatched: 9. This CDR3 contains 16 residues. CDR3 sequence: CASSPGGTQSSYEQYF. DNA of the CDR3: TGTGCCAGCAGCCCGGGAGGGACTCAAAGCTCCTACGAGCAGTACTTC.

The V gene is TRBV28, the J gene TRBJ2-3; TRBD2 aligns across 11 bases. Germline CDR1 reads MDHEN; CDR2 reads SYDVKM. This CDR3 spans 17 amino acids. Trimming at V came to 2 bases and at J to 5 bases, leaving 9 bases not matched to a gene. Here the CDR3 DNA reads TGTGCCAGCAGTTTAGTAGGGGGACTAGCGGACCGAGATACGCAGTATTTT. Its translation is CASSLVGGLADRDTQYF. The full variable domain, its missing parts supplied by reference TRBV28 and TRBJ2-3, is DVKVTQSSRYLVKRTGEKVFLECVQDMDHENMFWYRQDPGLGLRLIYFSYDVKMKEKGDIPEGYSVSREKKERFSLILESASTNQTSMYLCASSLVGGLADRDTQYFGPGTRLTVL.

The chain has TRBV1 and TRBJ2-3; the D call TRBD2 from the table was never checked on the DNA. TRBV1 is flagged as a pseudogene. The CDR3 contains 16 residues. Here the CDR3 reads CTSTSTSGGLFRTQYF. The CDR3 nucleotides are TGCACCAGCACCTCGACGAGCGGGGGCCTGTTTAGGACGCAGTATTTT.

The chain employs TRBV7-2 and TRBJ1-1, with a possible D match to TRBD1 (6 bases). With 5 bases removed from V and 2 bases from J, the gap between germline ends came to 18 bases. CDR1 and CDR2 (germline): SGHTA, FQGNSA. This CDR3 contains 16 residues. The CDR3 coding sequence is TGTGCCAGCAGCCCACGACGGGGGGCGTTAAACACTGAAGCTTTCTTT. Protein product: CASSPRRGALNTEAFF.

V and J are TRBV6-1 and TRBJ2-6; D may be TRBD1 (5 bases). V was pared by 3 bases and J by 0 bases, with 15 bases between. The CDR3 is made up of 18 amino acids. The V gene's germline CDR1 is MNHNS and CDR2 SASEGT. The CDR3 nucleotides read TGTGCCAGCAGTGACGTAACAGGCGGAGACTCTGGGGCCAACGTCCTGACTTTC. The encoded protein is CASSDVTGGDSGANVLTF.

The rearrangement links TRBV4-1 to TRBJ2-7; 10 bases fit TRBD2. CDR3 length equals 15 residues. CDR1 MGHRA and CDR2 YSYEKL come from the germline V gene. The J segment lost 1 base and the V segment lost 2 bases, leaving 2 bases of the junction unmatched. CDR3 protein: CASSQLAGGSYEQYF. The CDR3 nucleotides read TGCGCCAGCAGCCAATTAGCGGGGGGATCCTACGAGCAGTACTTC.

The chain joins TRBV30 to TRBJ1-1; D perhaps matches TRBD1 (6 bases). This CDR3 is built from 11 residues. Trimming cost V 1 base and J 7 bases, with 7 bases left between them. In germline, CDR1 is GTSNPN, CDR2 SVGIG (reference sequence). The CDR3 DNA follows: TGTGCCTGGAGTGCAGGGGATGAAGCTTTCTTT. It translates to CAWSAGDEAFF.

This clone has more than one count but fewer than ten. The J gene is TRBJ2-1, the V gene TRBV25-1, with 8 bases identical to TRBD2. This CDR3 is built from 14 residues. CDR1 MGHDK and CDR2 SYGVNS come from the germline V gene. V gave up 3 bases and J gave up 5 bases; unmatched junction bases: 3. DNA for the CDR3: TGTGCCAGCAGTGACCCCGGGAGGGACAATGAGCAGTTCTTC. Translated: CASSDPGRDNEQFF.

Only a few counts were recorded for this clone. This rearrangement joins TRBV30 to TRBJ2-2; a possible D gene is TRBD2 (5 bases). The CDR3 length is 15 residues. V was shortened by 2 bases and J by 2 bases, with 12 bases between the two germline ends. CDR1 GTSNPN and CDR2 SVGIG come from the germline V gene (reference sequence). CDR3 amino acids: CAWSLRTQNTGELFF. CDR3 nucleotides: TGTGCCTGGAGTCTTAGGACTCAAAACACCGGGGAGCTGTTTTTT. The full variable domain, its missing parts supplied by reference TRBV30 and TRBJ2-2, is SQTIHQWPATLVQPVGSPLSLECTVEGTSNPNLYWYRQAAGRGLQLLFYSVGIGQISSEVPQNLSASRPQDRQFILSSKKLLLSDSGFYLCAWSLRTQNTGELFFGEGSRLTVL.

The chain carries TRBV9 and TRBJ2-7; a possible D gene is TRBD1 (7 bases). The CDR3 is made up of 14 amino acids. The V gene's germline CDR1 is SGDLS and CDR2 YYNGEE. V gave up 2 bases and J gave up 4 bases, with 13 bases separating them. The CDR3 nucleotides read TGTGCCAGCAGCGTCGGGGGACAGTCGTACGAGCAGTACTTC. Its translation is CASSVGGQSYEQYF.

The chain is built from TRBV19 and TRBJ2-7; D may be TRBD1 (5 bases). V lost 2 bases, J lost 3 bases, and 11 bases lay in between. This CDR3 spans 14 amino acids. In germline, CDR1 is LNHDA, CDR2 SQIVND (reference sequence). CDR3 amino acids: CASSIFGQGYEQYF. DNA for the CDR3: TGTGCCAGTAGTATATTCGGTCAGGGCTACGAGCAGTACTTC.

The chain uses TRBV2 and TRBJ1-5; 9 bases fit TRBD1. CDR1 is SNHLY, CDR2 FYNNEI, per germline. Trimming took 6 bases from V and 4 from J; bases not matched to a gene: 4. This CDR3 comprises 14 residues. CDR3 coding DNA: TGTGCCAGCAGCCCGGACAGGGGAAATCAGCCCCAGCATTTT. Protein: CASSPDRGNQPQHF.

CDR3: CASSQDRDWRDDGYTF. For the CDR3, the DNA is TGTGCCAGCAGCCAAGACCGGGACTGGCGGGACGATGGCTACACCTTC. This chain links TRBV14 with TRBJ1-2, with D perhaps matching TRBD1 (5 bases). In germline, CDR1 is SGHDN, CDR2 FVKESK. V dropped 0 bases and J dropped 6 bases, with 17 bases sitting between them. The CDR3 length is 16 residues.

The rearrangement joins TRBV6-5 to TRBJ2-7, with TRBD1 as a possible D gene (6 bases). Germline CDR1 is MNHEY and CDR2 is SVGAGI. The V end lost 10 bases, the J end lost 0 bases, and 16 bases lay between the germline ends. The CDR3 has 14 amino acids. The CDR3 sequence is CATSNRASSYEQYF. The CDR3 DNA reads as TGTGCCACCTCAAACAGGGCAAGCTCCTACGAGCAGTACTTC.

The chain is built from TRBV2 and TRBJ1-2, with 8 bases lining up with TRBD1. Germline CDR1 SNHLY, CDR2 FYNNEI. This CDR3 spans 18 amino acids. J lost 5 bases, V lost 9 bases, and 23 bases had no gene match. The CDR3 nucleotides are TGTGCCAGTCGGACCGGGGGAGTGCCGGGACAGGAGGAGTATGGCTACACCTTC. Translating gives CASRTGGVPGQEEYGYTF.

The chain combines TRBV6-5 with TRBJ1-5; 9 nucleotides agree with TRBD1. The germline gives CDR1 MNHEY, CDR2 SVGAGI. The J segment lost 2 bases and the V segment lost 6 bases, leaving 5 bases of the junction unmatched. The CDR3 is 15 amino acids. In DNA form, the CDR3 reads TGTGCCAGCAGCTGGGGACAGGGCGGCAATCAGCCCCAGCATTTT. Residues: CASSWGQGGNQPQHF.

The chain combines TRBV7-9 with TRBJ1-4, with D perhaps matching TRBD1 (6 bases). The CDR3 is made up of 16 amino acids. The V end lost 5 bases, the J end lost 7 bases, and 20 bases lay between the germline ends. Germline V CDR1 and CDR2: SEHNR, FQNEAQ (reference sequence). CDR3 sequence: CASSKSQGTPFEKLFF. The CDR3 region has the DNA TGTGCCAGCAGCAAATCTCAGGGGACCCCTTTTGAAAAACTGTTTTTT.

The genes are TRBV18 and TRBJ1-2; 8 positions match TRBD1. Unmatched junction bases numbered 3, after V lost 6 bases and J lost 6 bases. Germline V lookup: CDR1 KGHSH, CDR2 LQKENI. This CDR3 region has 12 residues. Here the CDR3 DNA reads TGTGCCAGCTCCTCGACAGGGGATGGCTACACCTTC. Translating it yields CASSSTGDGYTF.